This passage covers 9 T cell receptor beta chains from one sample sequenced in a study of circulating and synovial CD4+ cells in juvenile arthritis (dated 2014 in TCRdb). The library was built by means of the immunoSEQ multiplex PCR assay. Imported from immuneACCESS, the table was reduced by TCRdb to in-frame sequences with V and J called. These copies leave out some clones; in studies compared against another copy, an unresolved V gene accounts for under half, and the cause of the remainder is not known. For this sample the table gives 3,500 to 4,500 clones, of which around 82% were detected only once. In total, the top ten clones hold around 3.3% of the sample. The sample taken for sequencing was CD4+ T cells from synovial fluid. All receptors derive from a human donor with juvenile idiopathic arthritis.

The genes are TRBV7-8 and TRBJ2-2; 8 nucleotides agree with TRBD2. Per germline, CDR1 SGHVS and CDR2 FQNEAQ. The CDR3 covers 15 residues. V gave up 6 bases and J gave up 7 bases; unmatched junction bases: 10. CDR3 region: CASRYAGGDHGELFF. As DNA, the CDR3 is TGTGCCAGCAGATACGCCGGGGGGGATCACGGGGAGCTGTTTTTT.

CDR3 coding DNA: TGCGCCAGCAGCTTGATGGCCATACAAGAGACCCAGTACTTC. Residues: CASSLMAIQETQYF. The chain uses TRBV5-1 and TRBJ2-5; no clear D. Germline CDR1 SGHRS, CDR2 YFSETQ. This CDR3 region has 14 residues. The germline V and J ends were trimmed by 1 base and 2 bases, with 9 bases remaining between them.

Concerning this clone itself: One end of the junction does not line up with germline, which may come from a read error. The sample has other DNA sequences that encode this CDR3 too. CDR3 sequence: CASSVQGSYNSPLHF. The CDR3 region has the DNA TGCGCCAGCAGCGTACAGGGCTCCTATAATTCCCCCCTCCACTTT. This chain joins TRBV4-1 and TRBJ1-6; D possibly corresponds to TRBD1 (6 bases). In germline, CDR1 is MGHRA, CDR2 YSYEKL. The CDR3 extends over 15 amino acids.

This clone was seen only once. The chain recombines TRBV19 with TRBJ2-4, with 14 bases fitting TRBD2. This CDR3 region has 20 residues. The junction had 13 bases not matched to a gene; V was cut back by 5 bases and J by 1 base. Germline CDR1 LNHDA, CDR2 SQIVND (reference sequence). The CDR3 DNA is TGTGCCAGTAGTCATGGTAGGGGACTAGCGGGAGAGGGTGCCAAAAACATTCAGTACTTC. Encoded protein: CASSHGRGLAGEGAKNIQYF.

The chain employs TRBV15 and TRBJ2-7; 8 nucleotides agree with TRBD2. The V gene's germline CDR1 is LNHNV and CDR2 YYDKDF (reference sequence). The CDR3 spans 14 residues. Trimming cost V 6 bases and J 6 bases; bases outside gene matches: 10. DNA for the CDR3: TGTGCCACCAGTACCGGGACTAGGGCCTCCGAGCAGTACTTC. As protein: CATSTGTRASEQYF.

With regard to this clone: One end of the junction is discordant with germline, which a read error may explain. The genes are TRBV4-1 and TRBJ1-6, with D possibly TRBD1 on 5 matching bases. Germline V gene data show CDR1 as MGHRA and CDR2 as YSYEKL. The CDR3 totals 15 residues. DNA of the CDR3: TGCGCCAGCAGCCCGAGCGGGGACTATAATTCCCCCCTCCACTTT. Amino acid sequence: CASSPSGDYNSPLHF.

The V call is TRBV10-3, the J call TRBJ2-2; weak D call: TRBD1 (6 bases). CDR3 length equals 13 residues. The V end lost 6 bases, the J end lost 3 bases, and 8 bases lay between the germline ends. Germline lookup yields CDR1 ENHRY and CDR2 SYGVKD. CDR3 region: CAIRDSYTGELFF. DNA for the CDR3: TGTGCCATCAGGGACAGTTACACCGGGGAGCTGTTTTTT.

This clone has more than one count but fewer than ten. DNA for the CDR3: TGTGCCAGCAGCCGATTGGCCCTCACCGGGGAGCTGTTTTTT. The encoded protein is CASSRLALTGELFF. The J gene is TRBJ2-2, the V gene TRBV14; the D is unclear. CDR1 and CDR2 from the germline V gene are SGHDN and FVKESK. V lost 4 bases, J lost 4 bases, and 10 bases lay in between. This CDR3 comprises 14 residues.

The chain combines TRBV9 with TRBJ2-1; TRBD2 matches 9 bases. The V segment lost 0 bases and the J segment 2 bases; nucleotides outside the gene matches: 0. The CDR3 runs 15 residues. CDR1 and CDR2 from the germline V gene are SGDLS and YYNGEE. This CDR3 reads CASSVGTSAYNEQFF. CDR3 coding DNA: TGTGCCAGCAGCGTAGGGACTAGCGCCTACAATGAGCAGTTCTTC.